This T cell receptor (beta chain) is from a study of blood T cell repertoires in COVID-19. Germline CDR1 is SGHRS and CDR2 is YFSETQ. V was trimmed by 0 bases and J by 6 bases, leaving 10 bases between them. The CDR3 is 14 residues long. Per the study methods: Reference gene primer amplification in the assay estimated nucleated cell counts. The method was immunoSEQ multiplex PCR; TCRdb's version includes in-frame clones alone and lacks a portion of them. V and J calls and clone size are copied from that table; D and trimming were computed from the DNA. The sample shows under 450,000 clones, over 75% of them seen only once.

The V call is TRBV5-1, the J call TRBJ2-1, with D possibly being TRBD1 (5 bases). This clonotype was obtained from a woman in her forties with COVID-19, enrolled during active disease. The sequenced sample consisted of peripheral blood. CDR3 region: CASSLVGQINEQFF. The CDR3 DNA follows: TGCGCCAGCAGCTTGGTGGGGCAGATCAATGAGCAGTTCTTC.